These 5 T cell receptor beta chains came from one sample sequenced in a study of T cells in Graves' hyperthyroidism and ophthalmopathy. Authors of the study amplified TCR beta CDR3 regions from RNA transcripts. HTBI primers were the set used in a first-round RT-PCR of the TCR CDR3. TCRdb independently ran MiXCR on the multiplex PCR reads; one entry per CDR3 protein. The table shows 250,000 to 300,000 distinct CDR3 sequences, with around 15% occurring only once. Input material: blood. The source is a woman aged 50 to 60 with Graves' hyperthyroidism that later progressed to Graves' ophthalmopathy.

This clonotype occurred many times. The J gene is TRBJ2-2, the V gene TRBV15; D may correspond to TRBD1 or TRBD2 (5 bases each). Germline V gives CDR1 LNHNV, CDR2 YYDKDF (reference sequence). The CDR3 consists of 16 residues. Deletions cut 5 bases from V and 3 bases from J, with 16 bases between. CDR3 sequence: CATSGMGDLYTGELFF. In nucleotides, the CDR3 is TGTGCCACCAGCGGTATGGGGGACCTCTACACCGGGGAGCTGTTTTTT.

This sequence joins TRBV10-2 and TRBJ2-5, with a weak D call TRBD2 (6 bases). The CDR3 contains 14 residues. Germline CDR1 WSHSY, CDR2 SAAADI. Deletions cut 6 bases from V and 2 bases from J, with 13 bases between. For the CDR3, the DNA is TGCGCCAGCAGCCCTGCGGGGCGGCAAGAGACCCAGTACTTC. Its protein product is CASSPAGRQETQYF.

This clonotype was observed at least ten times. The V call is TRBV18, the J call TRBJ1-1; TRBD1 aligns across 7 bases. V shed 3 bases, J shed 5 bases, and the junction held 3 bases outside the gene matches. The CDR3 sequence is 13 residues long. The germline gives CDR1 KGHSH, CDR2 LQKENI. CDR3 in amino acids: CASSPRGNTEAFF. The CDR3 bases are TGTGCCAGCTCACCCAGGGGGAATACTGAAGCTTTCTTT. Variable domain in full (rest from reference TRBV18 and TRBJ1-1): NAGVMQNPRHLVRRRGQEARLRCSPMKGHSHVYWYRQLPEEGLKFMVYLQKENIIDESGMPKERFSAEFPKEGPSILRIQQVVRGDSAAYFCASSPRGNTEAFFGQGTRLTVV.

This clonotype occurred many times. The chain is built from TRBV5-5 and TRBJ2-1; possibly TRBD2 for D (6 bases). From germline, CDR1 is SGHKS and CDR2 YYEKEE (reference sequence). The CDR3 has 15 amino acids. V was pared by 4 bases and J by 7 bases, with 18 bases between. CDR3 DNA: TGTGCCAGCAGCCCTGACGGGACTCCATTAAATGAGCAGTTCTTC. This sequence encodes CASSPDGTPLNEQFF.

There are a few counts of this clonotype. The chain has TRBV12-5 and TRBJ1-2; TRBD1 matches at 7 bases. The V segment lost 0 bases and the J segment 5 bases; nucleotides outside the gene matches: 3. The germline gives CDR1 LGHNT, CDR2 FRNRAP. The CDR3 extends over 14 amino acids. The CDR3 DNA reads as TGTGCTAGTGGTTTGGTCGGGACAGCATATGGCTACACCTTC. Translating it yields CASGLVGTAYGYTF.